The source of this T cell receptor beta chain is a study of regulatory T cells in long-lasting Graves disease (dated by TCRdb to about 2021). General notes on the study: Newly diagnosed Graves' disease patients had taken antithyroid drugs for less than 3 months. This study used TCR sequencing and RNA sequencing of peripheral blood to compare persistent Graves' disease patients against newly diagnosed Graves' disease patients. The study was conducted in China and was registered as a clinical trial. A total of around 35 samples underwent TCR sequencing, from some 13 patients with persistent Graves' disease and roughly 20 patients with newly diagnosed Graves' disease.

In regard to this clonotype: Which antigen it targets is not known. There are no base qualities to consult, and no much larger clone falls within one base.

The library was made by multiplex PCR. Instrument on record: Illumina HiSeq 4000. iRepertoire HTBI primers and Arm-PCR amplification of CDR3 regions were used to construct TCR beta libraries. Before sequencing, the PCR products went through gel purification. Turning to the authors' computational methods: A total of roughly 67 TRBV and some 13 TRBJ segments were identified across samples and were used for gene usage analysis of CDR3 amino acid clonotypes. COPE and FqMerger were used to merge filtered high-quality paired reads into contigs. BLAST was used to align contigs to the IMGT TRBV, TRBD and TRBJ reference genes, and CDR3 was defined following IMGT. Clonotypes above 0.1% frequency were classified as highly expanded clones. Shannon entropy was used to measure repertoire diversity, and the Gini coefficient was used to measure V-J evenness. Clonotypes shared by more than one individual were considered public. TCRdb reworked the public reads: Q25 trimming with fastp, MiXCR clone assembly, productive beta chains retained. Rows with one shared CDR3 protein collapse into an entry with the most common genes and DNA. TCRdb, not the original authors, processed these V and J calls. This sample is represented by approximately 540,000 distinct CDR3 sequences; around 12% of them were singletons. About 8.3% of the sample is held by the ten biggest clonotypes.

Taken with the paper, the label for time point translates to: newly diagnosed GD, antithyroid drugs for less than 3 months. For both TCR sequencing and RNA sequencing, RNA was extracted from PBMCs in TRIzol. The diagnosis of Graves' disease followed American Thyroid Association guidelines. Patients were recruited from an endocrinology department in Xi'an, China. Each patient gave approximately 10 milliliters of peripheral blood, collected in an EDTA anticoagulant tube. Ficoll Paque Plus density gradient separation was used to isolate PBMCs, and no further T cell sorting was performed. An Agilent 2100 Bioanalyzer and agarose gel were used to check RNA quality, and a NanoDrop 2000 was used to measure RNA concentration. Points the paper makes about the study in general: Compared with newly diagnosed patients, persistent Graves' disease patients had lower TCR Shannon entropy and fewer highly expanded clones, which suggests clonal expansion. Sequencing and analysis were limited to the TCR beta chain. More public clonotypes were shared among persistent patients (roughly 2,700) than among newly diagnosed patients (roughly 960). As a limitation, the authors acknowledged that the small sample size may reduce accuracy. The study examined only peripheral blood because the primary lesion, thyroid tissue, could not be accessed.

A further study also used this sample, focusing on T cells in Graves' hyperthyroidism and ophthalmopathy. The other study reports the following: Stable Graves' hyperthyroidism was defined as no progression to ophthalmopathy during 18 months of follow-up. Hyperthyroidism patients were newly diagnosed, with disease duration under 2 months, and aged 18 to 65 years. Patients with uncontrolled infections, other autoimmune diseases, pregnancy or lactation were excluded. Diagnoses relied on clinical symptoms, serum thyroxine and TRAb, thyroid ultrasound and orbital computed tomography. The first round of RT-PCR for the TCR CDR3 was performed with the HTBI primer set and the Qiagen OneStep RT-PCR kit. Most expanded thyroid clonotypes (frequency above 0.001) were also detected in blood, a finding suggesting that blood repertoires may reflect thyroid immune responses. Ophthalmopathy was separated from stable hyperthyroidism by a 13 V-J signature model, with around 90% sensitivity and about 84% specificity obtained in cross-validation and 80%/75% obtained in testing. In validation, the model predicted progression to ophthalmopathy with approximately 70% sensitivity and 72% to 85% specificity, a median of 6.5 months before onset. TCR V-J signatures able to tell the groups apart were searched for in a discovery cohort of some 100 patients, of whom approximately 40 had Graves' ophthalmopathy and around 58 had stable Graves' hyperthyroidism. Whether ophthalmopathy could be predicted prospectively was tested in an independent validation cohort made up of 18 hyperthyroidism patients plus 17 patients who later progressed to ophthalmopathy. The 100 discovery patients were divided at random into training and test sets in a 7:3 ratio. The study also compared thyroid tissue and blood T-cell repertoires from 5 to 7 Graves' hyperthyroidism patients. Following sampling, methimazole starting at 30 mg daily was given to hyperthyroidism patients, and high-dose intravenous methylprednisolone was given to ophthalmopathy patients. Libraries were constructed in a second round of multiplex PCR, after which size selection and purification were carried out. Sequencing of the libraries was done on an Illumina HiSeq2000 using paired-end 100 bp reads. SOAPnuke was used to process the raw data, removing reads that contained adapters or uncalled bases, had a mean Phred below 15, or lacked an exact match to the constant primer or identifier. COPE v1.2.5 was used to merge the high-quality paired reads, and each unique nucleotide sequence was defined as a clonotype. MiTCR v1.1 was used to align the clonotypes against IMGT TRBV, TRBD and TRBJ reference segments. Only V-J combinations with frequency above 0.0001, covering 99% to 99.2% of repertoires, were analysed. A TCS score was defined as the ratio of F50 (clonal expansion) to E x V (chaos), with BLOSUM62-based TCRdist applied between CDR3 peptides within each V-J. Welch's t-statistics and random forest reduced several hundred V-J features to 13, which were used in a naive Bayes classifier (R e1071). Sample size was not statistically predetermined, and blinding of investigators to group allocation was not performed. According to the paper, TCR Vbeta CDR3 sequencing was carried out on over 130 peripheral blood samples, which came from more than 40 ophthalmopathy, about 75 hyperthyroidism and approximately 17 progressor patients.

The receptor comes from a woman in her thirties with Graves disease. Donor details come from another sample of the same person, matched by shared clones. The input for sequencing was peripheral blood mononuclear cells (PBMCs), taken at new diagnosis, from a patient treated with antithyroid drugs.

The DNA sequence is as follows: TGTGCCAGCACTACCAGGGGACTAGCGGGTAGCGGGGAGCTGTTTTTT. It codes for CASTTRGLAGSGELFF. This sequence uses TRBV12-3 or TRBV12-4 and TRBJ2-2; TRBD2 fits 12 bases in the junction. The CDR3 contains 16 residues, cysteine and phenylalanine counted. CDR3 DNA is the only sequence kept; it has 48 bases, read in frame from the first base. Germline trimming: 7 bases from V, 7 bases from J; junction bases outside gene matches: 10.